This is a list of T cell receptor beta chains from one sample in a study of T-cell memory formation after mild COVID-19. Via MiXCR, TCRdb re-called the 5' RACE reads, giving one row per CDR3 protein. The sample consists of around 200,000 distinct CDR3 sequences, approximately 18% of them appearing once. Sequenced sample: PBMCs or a T cell subset sorted from them (not recorded which). The source is a man aged 18 to 30 who had mild COVID-19 (a few samples of this study predate the infection). Cell type and time point are not known. The CDR3 runs from the conserved cysteine through the conserved F or W. Fields, in order: J gene, CDR3 length, D gene, clone size, V gene, CDR3 protein, CDR3 DNA. D genes are given only for firm matches. Some rows mark clone size as missing; the rest say once, few, many or name a class of expanded clone.

J gene: TRBJ2-1
CDR3 length: 14
D gene: .
clone size: few
V gene: TRBV6-1
CDR3 protein: CAITWDISYNEQFF
CDR3 DNA: TGTGCCATAACCTGGGACATATCCTACAATGAGCAGTTCTTC

J gene: TRBJ2-5
CDR3 length: 14
D gene: .
clone size: .
V gene: TRBV19
CDR3 protein: CASSITGLSGTQYF
CDR3 DNA: TGTGCCAGTAGTATAACAGGGCTTAGCGGGACCCAGTACTTC

J gene: TRBJ2-3
CDR3 length: 13
D gene: .
clone size: .
V gene: TRBV5-1
CDR3 protein: CASSRDRGDTQYF
CDR3 DNA: TGCGCCAGCAGTAGGGATAGGGGAGATACGCAGTATTTT

J gene: TRBJ2-1
CDR3 length: 16
D gene: .
clone size: .
V gene: TRBV20-1
CDR3 protein: CSARHAGAIGDNEQFF
CDR3 DNA: TGCAGTGCTCGGCATGCGGGGGCCATTGGGGACAATGAGCAGTTCTTC

J gene: TRBJ2-1
CDR3 length: 13
D gene: TRBD1
clone size: many
V gene: TRBV5-1
CDR3 protein: CASSPDRVREQFF
CDR3 DNA: TGCGCCAGCAGCCCGGACAGGGTTCGGGAGCAGTTCTTC

J gene: TRBJ1-2
CDR3 length: 13
D gene: .
clone size: .
V gene: TRBV10-3
CDR3 protein: CAIKFDTNYGYTF
CDR3 DNA: TGTGCCATCAAATTCGACACTAACTATGGCTACACCTTC

J gene: TRBJ2-7
CDR3 length: 13
D gene: .
clone size: .
V gene: TRBV23-1
CDR3 protein: CASTPGGAYEQYF
CDR3 DNA: TGCGCCAGCACCCCCGGCGGGGCCTACGAGCAGTACTTC

J gene: TRBJ1-6
CDR3 length: 13
D gene: .
clone size: .
V gene: TRBV20-1
CDR3 protein: CSASQGSDSPLHF
CDR3 DNA: TGCAGTGCTAGCCAGGGAAGTGATTCACCCCTCCACTTT

J gene: TRBJ2-3
CDR3 length: 13
D gene: .
clone size: few
V gene: TRBV5-5
CDR3 protein: CASALGLTDTQYF
CDR3 DNA: TGTGCCAGCGCGCTGGGCCTCACAGATACGCAGTATTTT

J gene: TRBJ1-2
CDR3 length: 20
D gene: TRBD1
clone size: .
V gene: TRBV4-2
CDR3 protein: CASSLQAERPTQGATYGYTF
CDR3 DNA: TGTGCCAGCAGCCTCCAGGCGGAGCGCCCTACCCAGGGGGCCACCTATGGCTACACCTTC

J gene: TRBJ1-1
CDR3 length: 13
D gene: .
clone size: few
V gene: TRBV7-2
CDR3 protein: CASSQSVDTEAFF
CDR3 DNA: TGTGCCAGCAGCCAGTCCGTGGACACTGAAGCTTTCTTT

J gene: TRBJ1-1
CDR3 length: 15
D gene: .
clone size: few
V gene: TRBV6-2/TRBV6-3
CDR3 protein: CASSSAGAGDRQAFF
CDR3 DNA: TGTGCCAGCAGTTCGGCGGGCGCAGGAGACCGCCAAGCTTTCTTT

J gene: TRBJ2-3
CDR3 length: 14
D gene: .
clone size: .
V gene: TRBV6-1
CDR3 protein: CASPRAVGADTQYF
CDR3 DNA: TGTGCCAGCCCTAGGGCCGTGGGAGCAGATACGCAGTATTTT

J gene: TRBJ2-7
CDR3 length: 15
D gene: TRBD2
clone size: .
V gene: TRBV6-6
CDR3 protein: CASRRPGLAAYEQYF
CDR3 DNA: TGTGCCAGCAGAAGACCGGGACTAGCGGCCTACGAGCAGTACTTC

J gene: TRBJ2-5
CDR3 length: 12
D gene: .
clone size: .
V gene: TRBV7-2
CDR3 protein: CASSSLWQTQYF
CDR3 DNA: TGTGCCAGCAGCTCGCTATGGCAGACCCAGTACTTC

J gene: TRBJ1-4
CDR3 length: 16
D gene: .
clone size: .
V gene: TRBV4-3
CDR3 protein: CASSQRPRATNEKLFF
CDR3 DNA: TGCGCCAGCAGCCAGCGACCCCGTGCAACTAATGAAAAACTGTTTTTT

J gene: TRBJ2-1
CDR3 length: 15
D gene: TRBD2
clone size: few
V gene: TRBV5-1
CDR3 protein: CASSFLAGGQNEQFF
CDR3 DNA: TGCGCCAGCAGTTTTCTAGCGGGGGGACAGAATGAGCAGTTCTTC

J gene: TRBJ2-1
CDR3 length: 13
D gene: .
clone size: few
V gene: TRBV5-6
CDR3 protein: CASSLGALREQFF
CDR3 DNA: TGTGCCAGCAGCTTGGGGGCCTTGCGGGAGCAGTTCTTC

J gene: TRBJ2-3
CDR3 length: 13
D gene: TRBD1
clone size: many
V gene: TRBV7-9
CDR3 protein: CASSQGAGDTQYF
CDR3 DNA: TGTGCCAGCAGCCAGGGGGCAGGAGATACGCAGTATTTT

J gene: TRBJ1-2
CDR3 length: 15
D gene: TRBD1
clone size: .
V gene: TRBV5-1
CDR3 protein: CASSPVTGGGYGYTF
CDR3 DNA: TGCGCCAGCAGCCCGGTTACAGGGGGCGGCTATGGCTACACCTTC

J gene: TRBJ1-6
CDR3 length: 15
D gene: .
clone size: few
V gene: TRBV5-1
CDR3 protein: CASSFGVEYNSPLHF
CDR3 DNA: TGCGCCAGCAGCTTCGGGGTGGAATATAATTCACCCCTCCACTTT

J gene: TRBJ2-2
CDR3 length: 19
D gene: TRBD2
clone size: few
V gene: TRBV11-2
CDR3 protein: CASRSTRGSGGPNTGELFF
CDR3 DNA: TGTGCCAGCAGATCCACCCGGGGTAGCGGGGGGCCAAACACCGGGGAGCTGTTTTTT

J gene: TRBJ2-2
CDR3 length: 15
D gene: .
clone size: .
V gene: TRBV5-1
CDR3 protein: CASSGSTGFLGELFF
CDR3 DNA: TGCGCCAGCAGCGGATCAACAGGGTTCCTCGGGGAGCTGTTTTTT

J gene: TRBJ2-2
CDR3 length: 16
D gene: TRBD2
clone size: few
V gene: TRBV5-1
CDR3 protein: CASSLLLAGGTGELFF
CDR3 DNA: TGCGCCAGCAGCCTACTTCTAGCGGGAGGCACCGGGGAGCTGTTTTTT

J gene: TRBJ2-2
CDR3 length: 14
D gene: TRBD2
clone size: .
V gene: TRBV5-1
CDR3 protein: CASSLSGRPGELFF
CDR3 DNA: TGCGCCAGCAGCTTATCCGGGAGGCCCGGGGAGCTGTTTTTT

J gene: TRBJ1-3
CDR3 length: 15
D gene: .
clone size: .
V gene: TRBV7-8
CDR3 protein: CASSLYAGAGNTIYF
CDR3 DNA: TGTGCCAGCAGCTTATACGCAGGGGCGGGAAACACCATATATTTT

J gene: TRBJ2-3
CDR3 length: 15
D gene: .
clone size: few
V gene: TRBV20-1
CDR3 protein: CSARSAVTSTDTQYF
CDR3 DNA: TGCAGTGCTAGGTCCGCGGTGACTAGCACAGATACGCAGTATTTT

J gene: TRBJ1-1
CDR3 length: 12
D gene: .
clone size: .
V gene: TRBV4-2
CDR3 protein: CASSSTGGEAFF
CDR3 DNA: TGTGCCAGCAGCTCGACGGGGGGGGAAGCTTTCTTT

J gene: TRBJ2-4
CDR3 length: 17
D gene: TRBD1
clone size: few
V gene: TRBV2
CDR3 protein: CASSLTGVGLAKNIQYF
CDR3 DNA: TGTGCCAGCAGTCTTACAGGGGTGGGCCTAGCCAAAAACATTCAGTACTTC

J gene: TRBJ2-5
CDR3 length: 13
D gene: .
clone size: .
V gene: TRBV5-1
CDR3 protein: CASSLDSPQTQYF
CDR3 DNA: TGCGCCAGCAGCCTGGACAGCCCTCAGACCCAGTACTTC

J gene: TRBJ1-2
CDR3 length: 14
D gene: .
clone size: .
V gene: TRBV7-2
CDR3 protein: CASRLPGAHYGYTF
CDR3 DNA: TGTGCCAGCAGACTCCCGGGGGCCCACTATGGCTACACCTTC

J gene: TRBJ1-1
CDR3 length: 16
D gene: TRBD1
clone size: few
V gene: TRBV9
CDR3 protein: CASSKASQGGDTEAFF
CDR3 DNA: TGTGCCAGCAGCAAAGCGTCCCAGGGGGGTGACACTGAAGCTTTCTTT

J gene: TRBJ1-5
CDR3 length: 13
D gene: .
clone size: many
V gene: TRBV7-2
CDR3 protein: CASSRELNQPQHF
CDR3 DNA: TGTGCCAGCAGCCGAGAGCTCAATCAGCCCCAGCATTTT

J gene: TRBJ1-1
CDR3 length: 17
D gene: .
clone size: few
V gene: TRBV5-1
CDR3 protein: CASSLFRARLGNTEAFF
CDR3 DNA: TGCGCCAGCAGCTTGTTTAGGGCGCGGCTTGGGAACACTGAAGCTTTCTTT

J gene: TRBJ2-3
CDR3 length: 14
D gene: TRBD2
clone size: .
V gene: TRBV10-2
CDR3 protein: CASRLAGFGDTQYF
CDR3 DNA: TGCGCCAGCAGGCTAGCGGGCTTTGGGGATACGCAGTATTTT

J gene: TRBJ1-1
CDR3 length: 13
D gene: .
clone size: many
V gene: TRBV29-1
CDR3 protein: CSAAQGTNTEAFF
CDR3 DNA: TGCAGCGCTGCGCAGGGGACGAACACTGAAGCTTTCTTT

J gene: TRBJ1-1
CDR3 length: 13
D gene: .
clone size: .
V gene: TRBV9
CDR3 protein: CASSVSPSTEAFF
CDR3 DNA: TGTGCCAGCAGCGTATCCCCGTCGACCGAAGCTTTCTTT

J gene: TRBJ1-2
CDR3 length: 13
D gene: TRBD1
clone size: .
V gene: TRBV19
CDR3 protein: CASSGQGGYGYTF
CDR3 DNA: TGTGCCAGTTCCGGACAGGGTGGATATGGCTACACCTTC

J gene: TRBJ2-1
CDR3 length: 15
D gene: .
clone size: many
V gene: TRBV20-1
CDR3 protein: CSAYPPGRSYNEQFF
CDR3 DNA: TGCAGTGCTTATCCTCCGGGACGCTCCTACAATGAGCAGTTCTTC

J gene: TRBJ2-3
CDR3 length: 14
D gene: .
clone size: .
V gene: TRBV3-1
CDR3 protein: CASSQARVSYPQYF
CDR3 DNA: TGTGCCAGCAGCCAAGCGAGGGTATCCTATCCGCAGTATTTT

J gene: TRBJ2-7
CDR3 length: 17
D gene: .
clone size: few
V gene: TRBV4-3
CDR3 protein: CASSQYGGTDGIYEQYF
CDR3 DNA: TGCGCCAGCAGCCAGTATGGAGGGACAGACGGCATCTACGAGCAGTACTTC

J gene: TRBJ1-2
CDR3 length: 16
D gene: TRBD1
clone size: .
V gene: TRBV5-1
CDR3 protein: CASSLVSGTGGVGYTF
CDR3 DNA: TGCGCCAGCAGCTTGGTTTCTGGGACAGGGGGCGTAGGCTACACCTTC

J gene: TRBJ2-3
CDR3 length: 18
D gene: TRBD1
clone size: .
V gene: TRBV7-2
CDR3 protein: CASSLPPGTGFGTDTQYF
CDR3 DNA: TGTGCCAGCAGCTTACCCCCCGGGACAGGGTTTGGCACAGATACGCAGTATTTT

J gene: TRBJ1-5
CDR3 length: 16
D gene: .
clone size: .
V gene: TRBV7-2
CDR3 protein: CASSPAASGGDQPQHF
CDR3 DNA: TGTGCCAGCAGCCCAGCGGCATCGGGGGGAGATCAGCCCCAGCATTTT

J gene: TRBJ1-1
CDR3 length: 15
D gene: .
clone size: .
V gene: TRBV7-6
CDR3 protein: CASSSPGDGNTEAFF
CDR3 DNA: TGTGCCAGCAGCTCGCCAGGGGATGGAAACACTGAAGCTTTCTTT

J gene: TRBJ1-6
CDR3 length: 16
D gene: TRBD1
clone size: few
V gene: TRBV4-3
CDR3 protein: CASSLQTGASNSPLHF
CDR3 DNA: TGCGCCAGCAGCCTGCAGACAGGGGCTTCCAATTCACCCCTCCACTTT

J gene: TRBJ1-1
CDR3 length: 15
D gene: .
clone size: .
V gene: TRBV5-6
CDR3 protein: CASRRTLMAHTEAFF
CDR3 DNA: TGTGCCAGCCGTCGGACGTTAATGGCTCACACTGAAGCTTTCTTT

J gene: TRBJ1-1
CDR3 length: 17
D gene: .
clone size: .
V gene: TRBV12-3/TRBV12-4
CDR3 protein: CASSLGTLRDRNTEAFF
CDR3 DNA: TGTGCCAGCAGCCTAGGGACTCTACGAGATAGGAACACTGAAGCTTTCTTT

J gene: TRBJ1-5
CDR3 length: 15
D gene: TRBD1
clone size: .
V gene: TRBV12-3/TRBV12-4
CDR3 protein: CASSLTGQGYQPQHF
CDR3 DNA: TGTGCCAGCAGTTTGACGGGACAGGGTTATCAGCCCCAGCATTTT

J gene: TRBJ1-2
CDR3 length: 14
D gene: .
clone size: few
V gene: TRBV7-2
CDR3 protein: CASSSRDGHYGYTF
CDR3 DNA: TGTGCCAGCAGCAGCCGGGACGGCCACTATGGCTACACCTTC

J gene: TRBJ1-5
CDR3 length: 15
D gene: TRBD1
clone size: .
V gene: TRBV4-2
CDR3 protein: CASSRRDRDNQPQHF
CDR3 DNA: TGTGCCAGCAGCCGCCGGGACAGGGACAATCAGCCCCAGCATTTT

J gene: TRBJ2-2
CDR3 length: 15
D gene: .
clone size: .
V gene: TRBV9
CDR3 protein: CASSVDAEIRGELFF
CDR3 DNA: TGTGCCAGCAGCGTAGACGCTGAGATTCGGGGGGAGCTGTTTTTT

J gene: TRBJ2-1
CDR3 length: 11
D gene: .
clone size: .
V gene: TRBV20-1
CDR3 protein: CSAREYNEQFF
CDR3 DNA: TGCAGTGCTAGAGAATACAATGAGCAGTTCTTC

J gene: TRBJ1-4
CDR3 length: 14
D gene: TRBD1
clone size: .
V gene: TRBV4-2
CDR3 protein: CASSLTTGEVKLFF
CDR3 DNA: TGTGCCAGCAGCCTCACGACAGGGGAGGTAAAACTGTTTTTT

J gene: TRBJ2-7
CDR3 length: 14
D gene: TRBD2
clone size: few
V gene: TRBV7-9
CDR3 protein: CASSLDGLAYEQYF
CDR3 DNA: TGTGCCAGCAGCTTAGATGGACTAGCCTACGAGCAGTACTTC